These T cell receptor beta chains were read from a single sample in a study of CD8+CD57+ T cells in acquired aplastic anemia. TCRdb re-derived calls from the reads in MiXCR, one entry per CDR3 protein. The top ten hold roughly two fifths of the sample, which has more than 250,000 distinct CDR3 sequences, approximately 80% seen once. Sequencing was done on a sample of sorted CD4+, CD8+, or CD8+CD57+ T cells (not recorded which) from PBMCs. Receptor source: a human donor with aplastic anemia. Both conserved end residues are part of each CDR3. The D gene is left open where the match is weak. Not all rows give a size; the values are once, few, many and, for expanded clones, a class.

TRBV5-1	-	TRBJ2-5	-	CATSLRSEDETQYF	TGCGCCACCAGCTTGCGTTCGGAGGATGAGACCCAGTACTTC
TRBV5-1	-	TRBJ1-6	-	CASSLRSDDNNSPLHF	TGCGCCAGCAGCTTGCGTTCGGACGATAATAATTCACCCCTCCACTTT
TRBV15	-	TRBJ1-1	-	CATIHLTNTEAFF	TGTGCCACCATCCATTTAACTAACACTGAAGCTTTCTTT
TRBV5-1	-	TRBJ2-1	once	CASSLRADDKRSYNEQFF	TGCGCCAGCAGCTTGAGGGCGGACGATAAGAGGTCCTACAATGAGCAGTTCTTC
TRBV11-3	-	TRBJ1-1	-	CASSVYRIGTEAFF	TGCGCCAGCAGCGTATACCGCATAGGCACTGAAGCTTTCTTT
TRBV4-1	TRBD1	TRBJ2-1	-	CASGTGDNEQFF	TGCGCCAGCGGGACAGGGGATAATGAGCAGTTCTTC
TRBV19	TRBD1	TRBJ1-6	-	CASSIVGTGNSPLHF	TGTGCCAGTAGTATAGTGGGGACAGGGAATTCACCCCTCCACTTT
TRBV2	-	TRBJ1-1	-	CASRVQTNTEAFF	TGTGCCAGCAGGGTTCAGACGAACACTGAAGCTTTCTTT
TRBV9	-	TRBJ2-3	-	CASSEAAFPDTQYF	TGTGCCAGCAGCGAAGCGGCCTTCCCAGATACGCAGTATTTT
TRBV7-3	TRBD2	TRBJ2-1	-	CASSFSSSGENDAQFF	TGTGCCAGCAGCTTTTCAAGCAGCGGGGAGAATGATGCGCAGTTCTTC
TRBV7-9	-	TRBJ1-6	-	CASSLGSTGNTHHF	TGTGCCAGCAGCTTAGGTTCGACTGGGAACACTCACCACTTT
TRBV5-1	-	TRBJ1-5	-	CASSDGDRSNQPQHF	TGCGCCAGCAGCGACGGCGACAGGAGCAATCAGCCCCAGCATTTT
TRBV5-4	-	TRBJ2-3	-	CASKGSLTDTQYF	TGTGCCAGCAAGGGTAGCTTGACAGATACGCAGTATTTT
TRBV7-9	-	TRBJ2-3	-	CACSLVPGSCFLEQYF	-
TRBV2	TRBD1	TRBJ2-7	-	CATSPWTGVYEQYF	TGTGCCACCAGCCCATGGACAGGGGTCTACGAGCAGTACTTC
TRBV7-2	-	TRBJ2-3	few	CASSLGGGADYGF	TGTGCCAGCAGCTTGGGAGGGGGCGCTGACTATGGCTTC
TRBV7-3	-	TRBJ2-3	-	CASSSAQGRKAETHF	TGTGCCAGCAGCTCGGCTCAGGGTAGGAAGGCGGAGACCCATTTT
TRBV15	TRBD2	TRBJ2-7	-	CATSKVLAGYEQYF	TGTGCCACCAGCAAGGTCCTAGCGGGCTACGAGCAGTACTTC
TRBV15	-	TRBJ1-4	-	CATREWTNEKLFF	TGTGCCACCAGAGAGTGGACTAATGAAAAACTGTTTTTT
TRBV20-1	-	TRBJ2-1	few	CSAVRGDEQFF	TGCAGTGCCGTTAGGGGTGACGAGCAGTTCTTC
TRBV7-2	-	TRBJ2-3	-	CASSPVDGTEATQYF	TGTGCCAGCAGCCCCGTGGACGGGACCGAGGCTACGCAGTATTTT
TRBV25-1	-	TRBJ2-7	-	CASSSSGALYEQYF	TGTGCCAGCAGTTCGTCTGGGGCCCTATACGAGCAGTACTTC